These 26 T cell receptor beta chains were sequenced from one sample in a study of cytomegalovirus exposure and HLA in healthy donors. The study ran its PCR with 60 Vbeta and 13 Jbeta primers. Here immunoSEQ multiplex PCR was the method, and the copy in TCRdb shows in-frame clones only, minus some. The sample lists about 89,000 clones, roughly 85% seen once, with about 7.7% in the top ten. The material sequenced was PBMCs. The receptors were gathered from a man in his forties in good health and CMV-seropositive.

The chain combines TRBV5-4 with TRBJ2-3, with TRBD2 matching over 12 bases. The V gene end was trimmed by 0 bases and the J gene end by 4 bases; junction bases not matched to a gene: 3. The CDR3 has 16 amino acids. In germline, CDR1 is SGHNT, CDR2 YYREEE (reference sequence). The CDR3 sequence: CASSLAPSGGADTQYF. CDR3 DNA: TGTGCCAGCAGCTTGGCTCCTAGCGGGGGGGCAGATACGCAGTATTTT.

The genes are TRBV5-1 and TRBJ2-5; D is ambiguous. The V end was cut by 4 bases, the J end by 1 base, with 11 bases between. Germline lookup yields CDR1 SGHRS and CDR2 YFSETQ. This CDR3 has 14 amino acids. In DNA, the CDR3 is TGCGCCAGCAGCAAAACCGGGTCCCAAGAGACCCAGTACTTC. This codes for CASSKTGSQETQYF.

The rearrangement links TRBV27 to TRBJ2-1; 9 bases are a match to TRBD2. This CDR3 comprises 15 residues. Germline values: CDR1 MNHEY, CDR2 SMNVEV (reference sequence). The junction had 2 bases not matched to a gene; V was cut back by 5 bases and J by 0 bases. CDR3 loop: CASSRAGGSYNEQFF. In DNA, the CDR3 is TGTGCCAGCAGTCGAGCGGGAGGCTCCTACAATGAGCAGTTCTTC.

The V and J genes are TRBV19 and TRBJ2-5, with 7 bases identical to TRBD2. The J call may be incorrect, as the DNA end agrees better with TRBJ2-7. CDR3 length: 14 amino acids. CDR1 LNHDA and CDR2 SQIVND come from the germline V gene (reference sequence). CDR3 in amino acids: CASSIAAGTYEQYF. The CDR3 bases are TGTGCCAGTAGTATAGCAGCGGGAACCTACGAGCAGTACTTC.

The CDR3 spells CASSLWLAVKTETQYF. The CDR3 DNA reads TGCGCCAGCAGCTTGTGGCTCGCCGTTAAAACGGAGACCCAGTACTTC. The chain combines TRBV5-1 with TRBJ2-5; D remains unclear. Trimming cost V 1 base and J 5 bases, with 18 bases left between them. The germline V gene has CDR1 SGHRS and CDR2 YFSETQ. The CDR3 consists of 16 residues.

V is TRBV11-3 and J is TRBJ2-2; 9 bases are shared with TRBD1. The CDR3 covers 17 residues. J gave up 6 bases and V 4 bases, and 12 bases lay outside the gene matches. CDR1 is SGHNT and CDR2 is YENEEA in the germline V gene. The CDR3 bases are TGTGCCAGCAGCTACCGCTCAACAGGGGGCGCCGCCGGGGAGCTGTTTTTT. This gives the protein CASSYRSTGGAAGELFF.

The chain has TRBV28 and TRBJ2-6; D gene unclear. Trimming removed 3 bases at V and 3 bases at J, with 12 bases between. This CDR3 has 16 residues. Germline loops: CDR1 MDHEN, CDR2 SYDVKM. This chain's CDR3 is CASSFPGGLGANVLTF. The DNA of the CDR3 is TGTGCCAGCAGTTTCCCCGGTGGGCTTGGGGCCAACGTCCTGACTTTC.

In this sample, this clone turned up a few times. The chain links TRBV7-9 to TRBJ2-6; 7 nucleotides align to TRBD1. The CDR3 runs 15 residues. The V gene's germline CDR1 is SEHNR and CDR2 FQNEAQ (reference sequence). Trimming cost V 4 bases and J 4 bases; bases outside gene matches: 4. CDR3 coding DNA: TGTGCCAGCAGCTCGACAGGGTTCGGGGCCAACGTCCTGACTTTC. It codes for CASSSTGFGANVLTF.

The rearrangement links TRBV18 to TRBJ2-5; 8 nucleotides match TRBD1. This CDR3 comprises 15 residues. Trimming cost V 4 bases and J 0 bases; bases outside gene matches: 4. CDR1 KGHSH and CDR2 LQKENI come from the germline V gene. The CDR3 sequence is CASSRSTGDQETQYF. DNA for the CDR3: TGTGCCAGCTCACGCTCGACAGGGGACCAAGAGACCCAGTACTTC.

The chain carries TRBV19 and TRBJ2-2; the D is unclear. Germline-derived CDR1 and CDR2 are LNHDA and SQIVND (reference sequence). The CDR3 totals 13 residues. The germline V and J ends were trimmed by 3 bases and 6 bases, with 8 bases remaining between them. The chain's CDR3 is CASSMPSAGELFF. As DNA, the CDR3 is TGTGCCAGTAGTATGCCTTCGGCCGGGGAGCTGTTTTTT.

V is TRBV30 and J is TRBJ2-6; 8 nucleotides align to TRBD2. Germline CDR1 and CDR2: GTSNPN and SVGIG (reference sequence). Trimming removed 3 bases from V and 0 bases from J; junction bases left unmatched: 1. The CDR3 runs to 15 residues. This CDR3 reads CAWSRGGSGANVLTF. The CDR3 DNA reads as TGTGCCTGGAGCCGGGGGGGCTCTGGGGCCAACGTCCTGACTTTC.

The chain joins TRBV5-1 to TRBJ2-5; a weak D match, TRBD2 (7 bases). CDR3 size: 15 residues. Germline assignment: CDR1 SGHRS and CDR2 YFSETQ. V was clipped by 4 bases and J by 5 bases, with 18 bases between them. The CDR3 nucleotides are TGCGCCAGCAGCCCAGGACTCGGGGGGCGGGAGACCCAGTACTTC. It codes for CASSPGLGGRETQYF.

The V and J genes are TRBV5-4 and TRBJ2-5; 7 bases map to TRBD1. Judging by the DNA end, TRBJ2-7 fits better; the J call may be wrong. Germline CDR1 and CDR2: SGHNT and YYREEE (reference sequence). This CDR3 region has 15 residues. The CDR3 loop is CASSHPGQSSYEQYF. The CDR3 bases are TGTGCCAGCAGCCACCCGGGACAGAGCTCCTACGAGCAGTACTTC.

This clone was counted between two and nine times. Additional DNA sequences in this sample encode the identical CDR3. V and J are TRBV19 and TRBJ1-4; D gene unclear. The CDR3 has 13 amino acids. Trimming took off 4 bases at V and 5 bases at J, with 8 bases between the two ends. The V gene's germline CDR1 is LNHDA and CDR2 SQIVND (reference sequence). DNA for the CDR3: TGTGCCAGTAGTAGACGGGTAAATGAAAAACTGTTTTTT. As protein: CASSRRVNEKLFF.

The V and J genes are TRBV7-2 and TRBJ2-3; D is uncertain. Trimming took 1 base from V and 0 from J, leaving 17 bases between them. Germline loops: CDR1 SGHTA, CDR2 FQGNSA. This CDR3 is 18 amino acids long. The CDR3 loop reads CASSLVPLAATSTDTQYF. The DNA of the CDR3 is TGTGCCAGCAGCTTAGTCCCCTTAGCAGCTACTAGCACAGATACGCAGTATTTT.

The V gene is TRBV28, the J gene TRBJ2-1, with 9 positions matching TRBD1. The CDR3 spans 16 residues. V shed 7 bases, J shed 1 base, and the junction held 8 bases outside the gene matches. The germline V gene encodes CDR1 MDHEN and CDR2 SYDVKM. The CDR3 protein is CASTSMDRGSYNEQFF. In DNA, the CDR3 is TGTGCCAGCACCTCGATGGACAGGGGTTCCTACAATGAGCAGTTCTTC.

This rearrangement joins TRBV19 to TRBJ1-4, with a possible D match to TRBD1 (5 bases). This CDR3 comprises 15 residues. Per germline, CDR1 LNHDA and CDR2 SQIVND (reference sequence). V lost 3 bases and J 7 bases, leaving 15 bases between the germline ends. As DNA, the CDR3 is TGTGCCAGTAGTATGAAGCGGGGGGGAGGTGAAAAACTGTTTTTT. Amino acids: CASSMKRGGGEKLFF.

The V and J genes are TRBV6-1 and TRBJ1-1, with 8 bases matching TRBD1. The CDR3 runs to 15 residues. Germline values: CDR1 MNHNS, CDR2 SASEGT. V lost 3 bases and J lost 5; bases outside the gene matches: 8. The CDR3 loop reads CASSDPGQGGTEAFF. As DNA, the CDR3 is TGTGCCAGCAGTGACCCCGGACAGGGAGGAACTGAAGCTTTCTTT.

The V gene is TRBV7-9, the J gene TRBJ2-3; 7 bases align to TRBD2. The CDR3 consists of 15 residues. Trimming cost V 3 bases and J 0 bases; bases outside gene matches: 3. Germline V gene lookup returns CDR1 SEHNR and CDR2 FQNEAQ (reference sequence). CDR3 DNA: TGTGCCAGCAGCTTTACGGGGGGTAGCACAGATACGCAGTATTTT. Translation gives CASSFTGGSTDTQYF.

The CDR3 region has the DNA TGCGCCAGCTCCCCGGAGGGACGGAACACTGAAGCTTTCTTT. This encodes CASSPEGRNTEAFF. The chain carries TRBV5-1 and TRBJ1-1, with a tentative D call TRBD1 (5 bases). The germline V gene has CDR1 SGHRS and CDR2 YFSETQ. This CDR3 spans 14 amino acids. The germline V and J ends were trimmed by 7 bases and 1 base, with 14 bases remaining between them.

V and J are TRBV12-5 and TRBJ2-1, with D maybe TRBD1 (6 bases). This CDR3 spans 14 amino acids. Trimming pared 6 bases from V and 10 bases from J, leaving 19 bases between. Germline CDR1 is LGHNT and CDR2 is FRNRAP. DNA of the CDR3: TGTGCTAGTGGCTCCTCCCCGACAGGCAACGAGCAGTTCTTC. Translation: CASGSSPTGNEQFF.

This clone was counted between two and nine times. This chain links TRBV7-8 with TRBJ2-2, with 7 nucleotides matching TRBD1. Trimming removed 5 bases from V and 2 bases from J; junction bases left unmatched: 5. Germline-derived CDR1 and CDR2 are SGHVS and FQNEAQ. This CDR3 region has 15 residues. The CDR3 here is CASSNTGANTGELFF. The CDR3 DNA reads TGTGCCAGCAGCAACACAGGGGCTAACACCGGGGAGCTGTTTTTT.

The chain carries TRBV19 and TRBJ2-7, with D maybe TRBD2 (8 bases). V was shortened by 2 bases and J by 0 bases, with 17 bases between the two germline ends. The CDR3 sequence is 17 residues long. Germline lookup yields CDR1 LNHDA and CDR2 SQIVND (reference sequence). The CDR3 loop is CASSISAGGQSSYEQYF. CDR3 sequence (DNA): TGTGCCAGTAGTATAAGCGCGGGGGGACAGAGCTCCTACGAGCAGTACTTC.

The rearrangement uses TRBV14 and TRBJ2-5; D is perhaps TRBD2 (7 bases). The J call is doubtful: the DNA matches TRBJ2-7 better. The germline CDR1 and CDR2 sequences are SGHDN and FVKESK. The CDR3 extends over 17 amino acids. CDR3 nucleotide sequence: TGTGCCAGCAGCCAAGAGGTCGGGGGGCCCCTTCCCTACGAGCAGTACTTC. It codes for CASSQEVGGPLPYEQYF.

This clone came up once. The V call is TRBV27, the J call TRBJ1-5, with D possibly being TRBD1 (5 bases). This CDR3 is built from 15 residues. Germline V gene lookup returns CDR1 MNHEY and CDR2 SMNVEV (reference sequence). With 1 base removed from V and 3 bases from J, the gap between germline ends came to 10 bases. CDR3 DNA: TGTGCCAGCAGTTTATTCGGGGGTTACAATCAGCCCCAGCATTTT. This encodes CASSLFGGYNQPQHF.

The rearrangement links TRBV5-8 to TRBJ2-4; TRBD1 matches 7 bases. The length of the CDR3 is 13 residues. The germline V gene encodes CDR1 SGHTS and CDR2 YDEGEE. V lost 9 bases, J lost 9 bases, and 12 bases stayed unmatched. The CDR3 region has the DNA TGTGCCACCCAAAGACAGGGACGTTCCATTCAGTACTTC. Amino acids: CATQRQGRSIQYF.